These 5 T cell receptor beta chains were all obtained from the same sample, sequenced in a study of shared clonotypes between healthy human individuals. TCRdb keeps only in-frame clones here, not all; method: immunoSEQ multiplex PCR. The top ten hold about 12% of the sample, which has approximately 440,000 clones, around 77% seen once. The sequenced material came from PBMCs. The source is a middle-aged woman in good health. Some clones in this sample may be carry-over from other donors' samples.

The chain joins TRBV2 to TRBJ2-2, with D perhaps matching TRBD1 (6 bases). The CDR3 is 15 residues long. Germline V gene lookup returns CDR1 SNHLY and CDR2 FYNNEI. The germline V and J ends were trimmed by 6 bases and 6 bases, with 17 bases remaining between them. This CDR3 reads CASSTGTMIPGELFF. Written as DNA, the CDR3 is TGTGCCAGCAGCACCGGGACAATGATACCCGGGGAGCTGTTTTTT.

This chain connects TRBV27 to TRBJ2-5; D gene uncertain. V shed 5 bases and J shed 5 bases, with 12 bases lying between them. CDR3 length: 13 amino acids. Per germline, CDR1 MNHEY and CDR2 SMNVEV (reference sequence). CDR3 nucleotide sequence: TGTGCCAGCAGTCAACGGTCAGGTGAGACCCAGTACTTC. This encodes CASSQRSGETQYF.

The genes are TRBV20-1 and TRBJ1-5; the D is unclear. The germline V gene encodes CDR1 DFQATT and CDR2 SNEGSKA (reference sequence). The CDR3 has 11 residues. Trimming pared 0 bases from V and 12 bases from J, leaving 9 bases between. CDR3 amino acids: CSARDALGQHF. The CDR3 DNA reads as TGCAGTGCTAGAGATGCCCTGGGCCAGCATTTT.

CDR3 region: CASSAGSGQETQYF. The DNA for the CDR3 is TGCGCCAGCAGCGCTGGTAGCGGCCAAGAGACCCAGTACTTC. This chain connects TRBV5-1 to TRBJ2-5, with D possibly TRBD2 on 6 matching bases. The CDR3 contains 14 residues. Germline lookup yields CDR1 SGHRS and CDR2 YFSETQ. V lost 4 bases and J 1 base, leaving 11 bases between the germline ends.

The chain uses TRBV28 and TRBJ1-1; the match to TRBD1 covers 9 bases. V shed 10 bases and J 4 bases; nucleotides not matched to a gene: 4. Germline CDR1 MDHEN, CDR2 SYDVKM. The CDR3 has 12 amino acids. Here the CDR3 DNA reads TGTGCCACCGGGACAGGGAGCACTGAAGCTTTCTTT. Its protein product is CATGTGSTEAFF. Filled out from reference TRBV28 and TRBJ1-1, the complete variable domain reads DVKVTQSSRYLVKRTGEKVFLECVQDMDHENMFWYRQDPGLGLRLIYFSYDVKMKEKGDIPEGYSVSREKKERFSLILESASTNQTSMYLCATGTGSTEAFFGQGTRLTVV.